The 18 T cell receptor beta chains given below trace back to one sample, sequenced in a study of T-cell reconstitution after alpha-beta-depleted transplantation in children. The authors prepared the TCRbeta library with unique molecular identifiers. Using its own MiXCR run on the PCR reads, TCRdb lists one record per CDR3 protein. The data hold around 800,000 distinct CDR3 sequences, with roughly 15% observed a single time. Sequences were derived from PBMCs, mostly from graft donor cells, sampled 360 days after TCRalphabeta/CD19-depleted stem cell transplant. These receptors were taken from a male patient under 18 who had a stem cell transplant for acute lymphoblastic leukemia, so the T cells may come from the graft donor.

This clonotype was seen only a few times. The chain couples TRBV9 to TRBJ1-1; TRBD1 agrees at 8 bases. Losses at the gene ends were 0 bases for V and 2 bases for J; bases not matched to a gene: 6. Germline lookup yields CDR1 SGDLS and CDR2 YYNGEE. This CDR3 has 16 amino acids. The DNA of the CDR3 is TGTGCCAGCAGCGTAGTCCCCAGGGGGCTAAACACTGAAGCTTTCTTT. This gives the protein CASSVVPRGLNTEAFF.

This clonotype was counted a few times. The chain couples TRBV12-3 or TRBV12-4 to TRBJ1-6; D ambiguous. The ends were cut back, 0 bases at V and 7 bases at J, with 7 bases in the middle. The CDR3 extends over 14 amino acids. CDR3 residues: CASSLAGINSPLHF. CDR3 nucleotides: TGTGCCAGCAGTTTAGCGGGAATCAATTCACCCCTCCACTTT.

The table lists this clonotype with many counts. This chain uses TRBV12-5 with TRBJ1-5; D unclear. Trimming shortened V by 3 bases and J by 3 bases, and 6 bases separated the two germline ends. Germline V lookup: CDR1 LGHNT, CDR2 FRNRAP. The CDR3 is 13 amino acids. The CDR3, as DNA: TGTGCTAGTGGTTTCGCGGACAATCAGCCCCAGCATTTT. It yields the protein CASGFADNQPQHF.

This clonotype turned up a few times. This rearrangement joins TRBV29-1 to TRBJ2-3, with 7 bases fitting TRBD1. There are 16 residues in the CDR3. Germline V gene lookup returns CDR1 SQVTM and CDR2 ANQGSEA. Unmatched junction bases numbered 7, after V lost 1 base and J lost 0 bases. DNA of the CDR3: TGCAGCGTTGAAGGACGACGAGGGGGCAGCACAGATACGCAGTATTTT. This encodes CSVEGRRGGSTDTQYF.

DNA for the CDR3: TGCAGTGCTAGCAACGGAAAACTGTTTTTT. Residues: CSASNGKLFF. The chain links TRBV20-1 to TRBJ1-4, with D uncertain. V was clipped by 3 bases and J by 10 bases, with 6 bases between them. CDR1 is DFQATT and CDR2 is SNEGSKA in the germline V gene (reference sequence). CDR3 length equals 10 residues.

The chain joins TRBV4-1 to TRBJ2-5; D may be TRBD1 or TRBD2 (6 bases each). V was trimmed by 1 base and J by 6 bases, leaving 15 bases between them. This CDR3 has 15 residues. Germline CDR1 is MGHRA and CDR2 is YSYEKL. The DNA for the CDR3 is TGCGCCAGCAGCCAAGGGAACAGGGAGGTAAAGACCCAGTACTTC. It encodes CASSQGNREVKTQYF.

This clonotype appeared many times. The rearrangement joins TRBV7-2 to TRBJ2-3; D unresolved. CDR3 length: 15 amino acids. CDR1 is SGHTA, CDR2 FQGNSA, per germline. V dropped 4 bases and J dropped 3 bases, with 14 bases sitting between them. CDR3 residues: CASSSLRWGTDTQYF. CDR3 coding DNA: TGTGCCAGCAGCTCTCTCCGCTGGGGTACAGATACGCAGTATTTT.

This clonotype turned up a few times. The chain employs TRBV5-1 and TRBJ2-7, with D uncertain. From germline, CDR1 is SGHRS and CDR2 YFSETQ. This CDR3 spans 18 amino acids. V lost 1 base to trimming and J lost 0 bases, with 20 bases between them. CDR3 amino acids: CASSLYLIERRSSYEQYF. The CDR3 DNA follows: TGCGCCAGCAGCTTGTACCTAATCGAACGTCGGAGCTCCTACGAGCAGTACTTC.

This clonotype has more than one count but fewer than ten. The rearrangement links TRBV6-1 to TRBJ2-4, with 7 bases that match TRBD1. V lost 1 base to trimming and J lost 16 bases; unmatched junction nucleotides: 16. The CDR3 runs 15 residues. CDR1 and CDR2 (germline): MNHNS, SASEGT. The CDR3 region has the DNA TGTGCCAGCAGTGAAGGTGGGACAGCTCGATACATCTCCTACTTC. Translated, it gives CASSEGGTARYISYF.

The sample holds a few counts of this clonotype. The chain has TRBV9 and TRBJ2-5, with TRBD1 matching 7 bases. J gave up 4 bases and V 2 bases, and 5 bases lay outside the gene matches. The CDR3 totals 14 residues. Germline loops: CDR1 SGDLS, CDR2 YYNGEE. The CDR3 sequence: CASSVRQGRETQYF. Written as DNA, the CDR3 is TGTGCCAGCAGCGTTCGACAGGGTCGAGAGACCCAGTACTTC.

The table lists this clonotype with many counts. The V gene is TRBV12-3 or TRBV12-4, the J gene TRBJ2-5, with 8 bases lining up with TRBD1. With 7 bases clipped from V and 0 bases from J, the junction kept 10 bases outside the gene matches. The CDR3 loop spans 16 amino acids. CDR3 region: CASKKTGVGNQETQYF. The CDR3 DNA reads TGTGCCAGCAAAAAGACAGGGGTGGGGAACCAAGAGACCCAGTACTTC.

The CDR3 DNA sequence: TGTGCCAGCAGCCTGTACAGGGGACTCTACGAGCAGTACTTC. Its protein product is CASSLYRGLYEQYF. The rearrangement uses TRBV7-2 and TRBJ2-7; D is possibly TRBD1 (7 bases). CDR3 size: 14 residues. Germline V gene sequence: CDR1 SGHTA, CDR2 FQGNSA. The ends were cut back, 5 bases at V and 3 bases at J, with 14 bases in the middle.

This clonotype has just a few counts. The chain employs TRBV5-1 and TRBJ2-7; the D gene is possibly TRBD2 (5 bases). V dropped 2 bases and J dropped 3 bases, with 9 bases sitting between them. This CDR3 is 13 amino acids long. Germline lookup yields CDR1 SGHRS and CDR2 YFSETQ. The CDR3: CASSFGINYEQYF. For the CDR3, the DNA is TGCGCCAGCAGCTTCGGGATAAACTACGAGCAGTACTTC.

This chain links TRBV18 with TRBJ2-5; 8 bases map to TRBD1. Germline V gene sequence: CDR1 KGHSH, CDR2 LQKENI. This CDR3 is 14 amino acids long. V lost 3 bases, J lost 4 bases, and 4 bases stayed unmatched. CDR3 nucleotide sequence: TGTGCCAGCTCACCTCCGACAGGGGCAGAGACCCAGTACTTC. It codes for CASSPPTGAETQYF.

This clonotype was observed a few times. V is TRBV7-7 and J is TRBJ2-5; no firm D call. Germline CDR1 and CDR2: SSHAT and FNYEAQ (reference sequence). V was clipped by 0 bases and J by 4 bases, with 9 bases between them. The CDR3 is 14 residues long. The CDR3 protein is CASSLAWAAETQYF. The CDR3 nucleotides read TGTGCCAGCAGCTTAGCTTGGGCTGCAGAGACCCAGTACTTC.

This clonotype was seen a few times. V usage is TRBV27 and J usage is TRBJ1-5; D is ambiguous. Trimming took off 2 bases at V and 5 bases at J, with 13 bases between the two ends. Germline values: CDR1 MNHEY, CDR2 SMNVEV (reference sequence). The length of the CDR3 is 15 residues. The CDR3 DNA reads as TGTGCCAGCAGTTTAAGGCTTCCATATGATCAGCCCCAGCATTTT. It translates to CASSLRLPYDQPQHF.

In this sample, this clonotype turned up a few times. V usage is TRBV12-3 or TRBV12-4 and J usage is TRBJ2-1; tentatively, D is TRBD1 or TRBD2 (5 bases each). Trimming removed 7 bases at V and 3 bases at J, with 16 bases between. The CDR3 contains 15 residues. This CDR3 is CASTTVWDGYNEQFF. In DNA, the CDR3 is TGTGCCAGCACCACAGTCTGGGACGGCTACAATGAGCAGTTCTTC.

A few counts support this clonotype. V gene TRBV15 combines with J gene TRBJ2-3; D perhaps matches TRBD2 (5 bases). V dropped 3 bases and J dropped 2 bases, with 9 bases sitting between them. Germline values: CDR1 LNHNV, CDR2 YYDKDF (reference sequence). This CDR3 is 14 amino acids long. The CDR3 here is CATSRPGNTDTQYF. CDR3 sequence (DNA): TGTGCCACCAGCAGGCCCGGGAACACAGATACGCAGTATTTT.